These 24 T cell receptor beta chains came from one sample sequenced in a study of quantifying T cell responses using KT2 cells. Study overall: cDNA was made from DNase-treated RNA using alpha and beta constant primers.

Each cDNA got a UMI-containing oligo ligated at its 3' end. The first PCR ran 4 to 5 cycles with an equimolar RC1.1 and RC1.2 beta primer mix. From the UMI-ligation and nested PCR reads, TCRdb called clonotypes with MiXCR, one entry per CDR3 protein. The table lists tens of thousands of distinct CDR3 sequences, approximately 13% of them singletons, with about 9.7% in the top ten. The specimen was PBMCs spiked with cells of the T cell clone KT2. These receptors came from a human donor.

This clonotype has a handful of counts. The V gene is TRBV7-6, the J gene TRBJ1-6; weak D call: TRBD1 (5 bases). Germline CDR1 is SGHVS and CDR2 is FNYEAQ. Trimming stripped 1 base from V and 9 bases from J, with 16 bases between. The CDR3 extends over 16 amino acids. The CDR3 protein is CASSLEEAVTGSPLHF. The CDR3 DNA reads TGTGCCAGCAGCTTAGAAGAGGCAGTAACAGGTTCACCCCTCCACTTT.

This clonotype was detected only a few times. The chain combines TRBV2 with TRBJ1-3; D uncertain. Germline values: CDR1 SNHLY, CDR2 FYNNEI. V lost 7 bases and J 0 bases, leaving 10 bases between the germline ends. The CDR3 is 14 residues long. Here the CDR3 reads CASTEVGSGNTIYF. CDR3 nucleotides: TGTGCCAGCACCGAAGTAGGCTCTGGAAACACCATATATTTT.

This clonotype was seen at least ten times. The J gene is TRBJ2-7, the V gene TRBV5-6; 16 bases are a match to TRBD2. Germline-derived CDR1 and CDR2 are SGHDT and YYEEEE. The CDR3 is 16 residues long. The V and J ends lost 4 bases and 4 bases, in that order; junction bases with no gene match: 5. The CDR3 sequence: CASSPGLAGGFYEQYF. The CDR3 region has the DNA TGTGCCAGCAGCCCGGGACTAGCGGGAGGGTTTTACGAGCAGTACTTC. Full variable domain (outside the CDR3, taken from reference TRBV5-6 and TRBJ2-7): DAGVTQSPTHLIKTRGQQVTLRCSPKSGHDTVSWYQQALGQGPQFIFQYYEEEERQRGNFPDRFSGHQFPNYSSELNVNALLLGDSALYLCASSPGLAGGFYEQYFGPGTRLTVT.

The chain combines TRBV3-1 with TRBJ1-1; 7 nucleotides agree with TRBD1. V lost 4 bases to trimming and J lost 5 bases; unmatched junction nucleotides: 13. The CDR3 runs to 16 residues. Germline V gene sequence: CDR1 LGHDT, CDR2 YNNKEL (reference sequence). The CDR3 region is CASSRRIRQGGTEAFF. Here the CDR3 DNA reads TGTGCCAGCAGCCGCCGGATACGACAGGGAGGGACTGAAGCTTTCTTT.

A few counts support this clonotype. The chain is built from TRBV10-3 and TRBJ1-2; D is uncertain. V lost 2 bases to trimming and J lost 2 bases, with 6 bases between them. The CDR3 contains 13 residues. Germline lookup yields CDR1 ENHRY and CDR2 SYGVKD. In nucleotides, the CDR3 is TGTGCCATCAGTGAGGCGGAGAACTATGGCTACACCTTC. Its translation: CAISEAENYGYTF.

This clonotype came up a few times. This chain links TRBV20-1 with TRBJ1-4, with a weak D call TRBD1 (6 bases). CDR1 is DFQATT, CDR2 SNEGSKA, per germline (reference sequence). The V end was cut by 5 bases, the J end by 0 bases, with 10 bases between. The CDR3 spans 14 residues. The CDR3 nucleotides are TGCAGTGCTGAGACAGGAACAACTAATGAAAAACTGTTTTTT. It yields the protein CSAETGTTNEKLFF.

This clonotype showed up just a few times. The chain is built from TRBV6-5 and TRBJ1-4; no clear D gene. The V end was cut by 2 bases, the J end by 7 bases, with 8 bases between. This CDR3 is 13 amino acids long. Germline V gene data show CDR1 as MNHEY and CDR2 as SVGAGI. The CDR3 DNA reads TGTGCCAGCAGTTACGGTCGGGGTGAAAAACTGTTTTTT. Protein product: CASSYGRGEKLFF.

This clonotype was recorded a few times. The chain links TRBV7-3 to TRBJ2-1; D is perhaps TRBD1 (6 bases). Germline CDR1 reads SGHTA; CDR2 reads FQGTGA. This CDR3 has 16 residues. Trimming cost V 4 bases and J 1 base, with 14 bases left between them. The CDR3 sequence is CASSSTRGESYNEQFF. The CDR3 nucleotides read TGTGCCAGCAGCTCGACCAGGGGAGAGTCCTACAATGAGCAGTTCTTC.

The rearrangement links TRBV27 to TRBJ2-7; 12 bases agree with TRBD1. From germline, CDR1 is MNHEY and CDR2 SMNVEV (reference sequence). The CDR3 contains 14 residues. V was pared by 6 bases and J by 5 bases, with 5 bases of the junction left unmatched. The CDR3 coding sequence is TGTGCCAGCAGCACCGGGACAGGGGGCAACGAGCAGTACTTC. It encodes CASSTGTGGNEQYF.

This clonotype has at least ten counts. The chain carries TRBV5-5 and TRBJ2-7, with TRBD1 matching 8 bases. V lost 3 bases to trimming and J lost 2 bases; unmatched junction nucleotides: 7. The CDR3 loop spans 15 amino acids. CDR1 SGHKS and CDR2 YYEKEE come from the germline V gene (reference sequence). DNA of the CDR3: TGTGCCAGCAGCTCTGGGACAGGCCTCCCCTACGAGCAGTACTTC. Residues: CASSSGTGLPYEQYF.

There are a few counts of this clonotype. V usage is TRBV15 and J usage is TRBJ1-4; D possibly corresponds to TRBD1 (6 bases). V was clipped by 3 bases and J by 8 bases, with 16 bases between them. Germline CDR1 reads LNHNV; CDR2 reads YYDKDF (reference sequence). There are 15 residues in the CDR3. The DNA for the CDR3 is TGTGCCACCAGCAGGAGACCAGGGGCAGGGGAAAAACTGTTTTTT. The encoded protein is CATSRRPGAGEKLFF.

The chain is built from TRBV12-3 or TRBV12-4 and TRBJ2-7, with unresolved D. V was clipped by 3 bases and J by 3 bases, with 6 bases between them. This CDR3 comprises 12 residues. The CDR3 here is CASSFLGYEQYF. In nucleotides, the CDR3 is TGTGCCAGCAGTTTTCTCGGCTACGAGCAGTACTTC.

This clonotype turned up a few times. The chain employs TRBV20-1 and TRBJ2-3, with no clear D. CDR3 length equals 12 residues. Germline values: CDR1 DFQATT, CDR2 SNEGSKA (reference sequence). The V and J ends lost 4 bases and 2 bases respectively, with 7 bases between them. The CDR3 is CSATEDTDTQYF. CDR3 in DNA: TGCAGTGCTACGGAAGACACAGATACGCAGTATTTT.

This clonotype has ten or more counts. V and J are TRBV20-1 and TRBJ2-1, with 10 nucleotides matching TRBD2. J gave up 9 bases and V 3 bases, and 8 bases lay outside the gene matches. CDR1 and CDR2 (germline): DFQATT, SNEGSKA (reference sequence). CDR3 length: 14 residues. CDR3 sequence (DNA): TGCAGTGCTAGCGGACTAGCGGACGGGCGTGAGCAGTTCTTC. Protein: CSASGLADGREQFF.

This clonotype has a count of ten or more. The rearrangement joins TRBV7-6 to TRBJ2-7; D remains ambiguous. Looked up from germline, CDR1 is SGHVS and CDR2 is FNYEAQ. The length of the CDR3 is 14 residues. The V and J ends lost 5 bases and 4 bases respectively, with 15 bases between them. CDR3 DNA sequence: TGTGCCAGCAGCCCCTCCGGCCTACGATACGAGCAGTACTTC. This gives the protein CASSPSGLRYEQYF.

The V gene is TRBV5-1, the J gene TRBJ2-7; D is possibly TRBD1 (5 bases). Trimming removed 5 bases from V and 3 bases from J, with 12 bases in between. In germline, CDR1 is SGHRS, CDR2 YFSETQ. CDR3 length: 13 amino acids. In DNA, the CDR3 is TGCGCCAGCAGGCTCGACAGTTTCTACGAGCAGTACTTC. Residues: CASRLDSFYEQYF.

This clonotype was detected only a few times. This rearrangement joins TRBV7-9 to TRBJ2-7; 10 positions agree with TRBD2. This CDR3 has 15 residues. V shed 5 bases and J 3 bases; nucleotides not matched to a gene: 7. From germline, CDR1 is SEHNR and CDR2 FQNEAQ (reference sequence). CDR3 nucleotides: TGTGCCAGCAGCAAGCCTAGCGGGAGAGTCTACGAGCAGTACTTC. Amino acid sequence: CASSKPSGRVYEQYF.

The J gene is TRBJ1-1, the V gene TRBV5-1; perhaps TRBD1 as D (6 bases). The V gene lost 0 bases and the J gene lost 0 bases, with 12 bases spanning the gap. This CDR3 region has 16 residues. The germline CDR1 and CDR2 sequences are SGHRS and YFSETQ. The CDR3 loop reads CASSLADSFMNTEAFF. In nucleotides, the CDR3 is TGCGCCAGCAGCTTGGCGGACAGTTTTATGAACACTGAAGCTTTCTTT.

This clonotype was seen at least ten times. This chain joins TRBV7-9 and TRBJ2-5; 8 nucleotides line up with TRBD1. CDR3 size: 13 residues. Looked up from germline, CDR1 is SEHNR and CDR2 is FQNEAQ (reference sequence). Trimming took 4 bases from V and 2 from J; bases not matched to a gene: 0. CDR3 DNA sequence: TGTGCCAGCAGCTGGACAGGGCAAGAGACCCAGTACTTC. This encodes CASSWTGQETQYF.

There are many counts of this clonotype. The chain links TRBV7-2 to TRBJ2-3, with no clear D. V was trimmed by 4 bases and J by 4 bases, leaving 9 bases between them. Germline V gene lookup returns CDR1 SGHTA and CDR2 FQGNSA. The CDR3 contains 13 residues. CDR3 sequence (DNA): TGTGCCAGCAGCTCCCGATACGCAGATACGCAGTATTTT. Protein: CASSSRYADTQYF.

This clonotype appeared a few times. The chain combines TRBV12-3 or TRBV12-4 with TRBJ1-1; maybe TRBD1 (5 bases). V gave up 3 bases and J gave up 11 bases, with 13 bases separating them. This CDR3 has 12 residues. The DNA of the CDR3 is TGTGCCAGCAGTTTCTCCGGGGCCGGGGCTTTCTTT. Its protein product is CASSFSGAGAFF.

This clonotype was observed a few times. V is TRBV28 and J is TRBJ2-7, with 7 bases identical to TRBD2. Trimming took 6 bases from V and 2 from J; bases not matched to a gene: 4. Germline V lookup: CDR1 MDHEN, CDR2 SYDVKM. The CDR3 has 13 amino acids. The CDR3 nucleotides read TGTGCCAGCAGCCGGGAGGCAACCTACGAGCAGTACTTC. Translating gives CASSREATYEQYF.

This clonotype was detected only a few times. The rearrangement joins TRBV20-1 to TRBJ2-1; 7 bases align to TRBD2. Germline trimming cut 1 base from V and 5 bases from J; bases unmatched to any gene: 8. This CDR3 region has 15 residues. Germline V gene sequence: CDR1 DFQATT, CDR2 SNEGSKA (reference sequence). The DNA of the CDR3 is TGCAGTGCTAGAGGAGGGCGGGAGAAGGACAATGAGCAGTTCTTC. This encodes CSARGGREKDNEQFF.

This clonotype turned up a few times. The chain links TRBV24-1 to TRBJ2-2; D may be TRBD2 (5 bases). Trimming stripped 0 bases from V and 4 bases from J, with 11 bases between. CDR3 size: 16 residues. Germline loops: CDR1 KGHDR, CDR2 SFDVKD. The chain's CDR3 is CATSDLVKAGTGELFF. The CDR3 region has the DNA TGTGCCACCAGTGATTTGGTGAAGGCGGGCACCGGGGAGCTGTTTTTT.